This TCR beta chain was recovered during a study of naive and memory T cell subsets. Study findings and constraints: From naive to CM, EM and EMRA, diversity decreased and Gini increased.

Both TRBC1 and TRBC2 were covered by a beta constant-region primer of two equimolar oligonucleotides. Ligated cDNA was amplified by four rounds of PCR with nested alpha and beta constant-region primers and SP2. MiXCR was run by TCRdb on the UMI-ligation and nested PCR reads, yielding one entry per CDR3 protein. The table shows roughly 140,000 distinct CDR3 sequences, with about 17% occurring only once. The germline V gene has CDR1 GTSNPN and CDR2 SVGIG (reference sequence). Trimming shortened V by 2 bases and J by 3 bases, and 15 bases separated the two germline ends. The CDR3 loop spans 15 amino acids. Notes on this clonotype: Its specificity is not known.

J is TRBJ2-3 and V is TRBV30; TRBD2 is a possible D gene (6 bases). Sequencing used naive CD4+ T cells from blood. The receptor comes from a human donor in good health. CDR3 loop: CAWSFATGVTDTQYF. CDR3 nucleotides: TGTGCCTGGAGTTTTGCGACGGGAGTAACAGATACGCAGTATTTT.